This T cell receptor (beta chain) was retrieved from a study of T cells in Graves' hyperthyroidism and ophthalmopathy. Background on the study: Peripheral blood was secured at the point of initial diagnosis, before any treatment.

Amplified TCR beta CDR3 regions came from RNA transcripts. TCR CDR3 regions were first amplified by RT-PCR with HTBI primers. One entry per CDR3 protein, called by TCRdb with MiXCR from the multiplex PCR reads. The sample lists approximately 380,000 distinct CDR3 sequences, about 18% occurring once. V dropped 5 bases and J dropped 4 bases, with 15 bases sitting between them. The CDR3 loop spans 16 amino acids. CDR1 and CDR2 from the germline V gene are MNHEY and SMNVEV (reference sequence). The receptor comes from a woman aged 18-35 years with Graves' hyperthyroidism. J is TRBJ2-6 and V is TRBV27, with D possibly being TRBD1 (6 bases). Sequenced material: blood. The CDR3 is CASSPNRVAGANVLTF. The CDR3 DNA sequence: TGTGCCAGCAGTCCAAACAGGGTCGCCGGGGCCAACGTCCTGACTTTC.